These 2 T cell receptor beta chains were all obtained from the same sample, sequenced in a study of CD4 T cells in relation to SARS-CoV-2 and coronaviruses. Profiling relied on immunoSEQ multiplex PCR, and the TCRdb table lists in-frame clones only, not all of them. The sample has 30,000 or so clones, about three quarters seen once. Unexposed donor CD4+ T cells date from about 2010-2018, before the COVID-19 pandemic. The cells were cultured for 10 days before CD4+ T cells were isolated. Antigens for these TCRs are unknown. Material: CD4+ T cells from PBMCs, cultured in vitro. The receptors originated from a human donor in good health.

This chain connects TRBV10-2 to TRBJ2-5, with D possibly being TRBD2 (5 bases). V gave up 2 bases and J gave up 7 bases, with 11 bases separating them. The CDR3 loop spans 13 amino acids. From germline, CDR1 is WSHSY and CDR2 SAAADI. DNA for the CDR3: TGCGCCAGCAGTGAGAGGCTAGAGGGGACCCAGTACTTC. Translating gives CASSERLEGTQYF.

The V and J genes are TRBV6-5 and TRBJ1-5; D call uncertain. The V gene lost 5 bases and the J gene lost 6 bases, with 11 bases spanning the gap. The germline CDR1 and CDR2 sequences are MNHEY and SVGAGI. The CDR3 loop spans 13 amino acids. The CDR3, as DNA: TGTGCCAGCAGTACAGAGGAGGGTCAGCCCCAGCATTTT. It is translated as CASSTEEGQPQHF.